This T cell receptor beta chain was found in a study of shared clonotypes between healthy human individuals. General study findings and limits: Sampling included only blood; tissue repertoires likely differ.

V gave up 3 bases and J gave up 3 bases; unmatched junction bases: 6. This CDR3 contains 17 residues. Germline values: CDR1 MNHEY, CDR2 SMNVEV (reference sequence). This clone was detected once. Its matching antigen is unknown. Those who donated were healthy HIV-negative adults, with no recent acute infections or vaccinations reported. The study used some 100 million PBMCs per unsorted sample for genomic DNA. TCRdb's table, derived via immunoSEQ multiplex PCR, lists solely in-frame clones and lacks some. The table has roughly 500,000 clones, about 84% seen once; the top ten hold roughly 13%. The sample consisted of PBMCs. This TCR was recovered from a woman between 35 and 50 years old in good health. Some clones in this sample may be carry-over from other donors' samples. The chain recombines TRBV27 with TRBJ2-1, with TRBD2 matching over 12 bases. CDR3 in amino acids: CASSFTGLAGLYNEQFF. The CDR3 region has the DNA TGTGCCAGCAGTTTCACCGGACTAGCGGGACTCTACAATGAGCAGTTCTTC.